The present T cell receptor (beta chain) was sequenced within a study of CD8+CD57+ T cells in acquired aplastic anemia. In the study overall: Sorted CD4+ and CD8+ cells gave a mean 3.2 ug DNA, range about 0.19 to 27.4 ug. Study conclusions and caveats: Shared by patients and controls, nearly 30 CD8+ CDR3s were abundant in patients. CD8+ Simpson's diversity in patients was not significantly different from that in controls.

CDR1 is MNHEY and CDR2 is SVGEGT in the germline V gene. This CDR3 spans 15 amino acids. This clonotype was recorded a few times. Its antigen is currently unknown. At one boundary the junction diverges from the germline segment, which might be a read error. Researchers used genomic DNA as the template to profile TCR beta VDJ and CDR3. Via MiXCR, TCRdb re-called the reads, giving one row per CDR3 protein. Among about 270,000 distinct CDR3 sequences listed, 45% to 70% were seen once. The source of this sequence is a human donor with severe aplastic anemia or a healthy control (not recorded which). The chain joins TRBV6-2 or TRBV6-3 to TRBJ2-1; 13 bases fit TRBD2. Input material: sorted CD4+, CD8+, or CD8+CD57+ T cells (not recorded which) from PBMCs. The CDR3 reads CASRLAGGQGNERFF. For the CDR3, the DNA is TGTGCCAGCAGACTAGCGGGGGGGCAAGGCAATGAGCGGTTCTTC.